This T cell receptor (beta chain) was identified during a study of control samples from healthy donors and cancer patients. CDR1 and CDR2 from the germline V gene are SGHVS and FNYEAQ. V was clipped by 1 base and J by 1 base, with 8 bases between them. This CDR3 contains 14 residues. This clone was found a few times. Some clones are missing from TCRdb's copy, which holds only in-frame ones; the method was immunoSEQ multiplex PCR. The data show more than 95,000 clones, approximately 92% seen once. The sequence was obtained from a woman aged 50 to 65 with colorectal cancer. Sequenced material: PBMCs. The rearrangement joins TRBV7-6 to TRBJ2-7; the D is unclear. The DNA for the CDR3 is TGTGCCAGCAGCTTAGGACCTGTTTCCTACGAGCAGTACTTC. Its protein is CASSLGPVSYEQYF.